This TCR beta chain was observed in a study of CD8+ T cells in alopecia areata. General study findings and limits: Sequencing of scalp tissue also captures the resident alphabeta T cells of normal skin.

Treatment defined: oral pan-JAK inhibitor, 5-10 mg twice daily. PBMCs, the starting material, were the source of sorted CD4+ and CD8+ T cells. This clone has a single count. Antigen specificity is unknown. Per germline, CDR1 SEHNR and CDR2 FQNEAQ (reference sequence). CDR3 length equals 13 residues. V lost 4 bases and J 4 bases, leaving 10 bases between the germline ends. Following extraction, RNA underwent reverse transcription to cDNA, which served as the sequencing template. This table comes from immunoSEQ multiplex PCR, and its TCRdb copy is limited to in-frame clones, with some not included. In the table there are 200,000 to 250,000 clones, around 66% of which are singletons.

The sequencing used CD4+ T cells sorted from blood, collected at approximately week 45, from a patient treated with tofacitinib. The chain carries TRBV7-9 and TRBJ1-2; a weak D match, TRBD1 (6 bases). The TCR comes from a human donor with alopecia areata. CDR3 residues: CASSYPDSYGYTF. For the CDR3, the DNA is TGTGCCAGCAGCTACCCGGACAGCTATGGCTACACCTTC.